In its sample, the clone carrying this TCR beta chain was seen a few times. CD8 cells classed as naive were CD45RO-negative and positively selected for CCR7, excluding terminally differentiated effector memory CD45RA+ cells. CDR3 length equals 14 residues. Data came from immunoSEQ multiplex PCR; TCRdb stores just in-frame clones and leaves some out. This table holds roughly 2,000,000 clones, about 95% found once. The source of the sample is a study of shared clonotypes between healthy human individuals. The origin of this receptor is a young man in good health. The chain carries TRBV1 and TRBJ2-7; the tabulated D call, TRBD1, remains unverified against the DNA. TRBV1 is a known pseudogene. Material for sequencing was naive CD8+ T cells sorted from blood. The CDR3 loop reads CTSGSGTDFREQYF. Here the CDR3 DNA reads TGCACCAGCGGTTCCGGGACAGACTTTCGGGAGCAGTACTTC.